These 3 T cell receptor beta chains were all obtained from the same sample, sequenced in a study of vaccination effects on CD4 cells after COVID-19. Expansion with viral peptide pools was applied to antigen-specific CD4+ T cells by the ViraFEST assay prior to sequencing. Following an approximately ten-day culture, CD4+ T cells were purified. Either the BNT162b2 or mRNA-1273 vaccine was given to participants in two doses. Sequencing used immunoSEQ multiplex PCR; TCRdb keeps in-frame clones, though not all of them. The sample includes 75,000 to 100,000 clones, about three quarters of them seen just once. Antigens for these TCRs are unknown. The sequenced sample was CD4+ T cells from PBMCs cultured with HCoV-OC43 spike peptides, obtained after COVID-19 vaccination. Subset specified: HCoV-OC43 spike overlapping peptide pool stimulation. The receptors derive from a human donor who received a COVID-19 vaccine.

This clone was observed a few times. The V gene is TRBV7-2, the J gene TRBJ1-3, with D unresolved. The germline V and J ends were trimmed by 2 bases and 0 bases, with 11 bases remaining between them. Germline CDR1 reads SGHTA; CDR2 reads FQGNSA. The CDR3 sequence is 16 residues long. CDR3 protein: CASSLSVGISGNTIYF. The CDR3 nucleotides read TGTGCCAGCAGCTTATCTGTAGGGATCTCTGGAAACACCATATATTTT.

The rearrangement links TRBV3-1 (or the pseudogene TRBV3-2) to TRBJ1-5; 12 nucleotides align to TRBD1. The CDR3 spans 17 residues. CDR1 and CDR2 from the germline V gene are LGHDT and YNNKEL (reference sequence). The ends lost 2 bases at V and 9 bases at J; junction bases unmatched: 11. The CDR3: CASSQIRDRGRKWPQHF. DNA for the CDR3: TGTGCCAGCAGCCAAATCCGGGACAGGGGGCGGAAATGGCCCCAGCATTTT.

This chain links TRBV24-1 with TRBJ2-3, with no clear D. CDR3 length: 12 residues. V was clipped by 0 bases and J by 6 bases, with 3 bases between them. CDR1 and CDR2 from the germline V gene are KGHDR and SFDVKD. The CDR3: CATSDLRDTQYF. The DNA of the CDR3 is TGTGCCACCAGTGATTTGAGGGATACGCAGTATTTT.